This TCR beta chain was sequenced during a study of blood T cells in healthy people across ages. About this clonotype: Compared with germline, one end of the junction differs, possibly owing to a read error.

A second about 6 to 12 cycle PCR used barcoded and J-beta primers. TCRdb recomputed calls from the 5' RACE reads with MiXCR, one row per CDR3 protein. Of under 800,000 distinct CDR3 sequences listed, roughly 41% were seen once; the top ten hold less than 25%. Per the germline V gene, CDR1 is MDHEN and CDR2 is SYDVKM. This CDR3 has 13 residues. The chain recombines TRBV28 with TRBJ2-3; D is uncertain. The sequenced sample consisted of blood. The source of this sequence is a woman aged 55-69 years in good health. The CDR3 reads CTSVIGSTDTQYF. DNA of the CDR3: TGTACCAGCGTGATCGGAAGCACAGATACGCAGTATTTT.